This T cell receptor (beta chain) was sequenced for a study of post-analysis software for immune sequencing data. Study results and caveats: Batch-mates among the samples co-clustered strongly by F measure. When patients were compared with controls, about 5 TRBV segments were more frequent, TRBV5-6, TRBV5-1 and TRBV20-1 among them. Multiple sclerosis was associated with a significant reduction in normalized Chao1 diversity relative to controls.

Unique molecular identifiers were present in the TCR beta cDNA libraries. When about 1 to 11 million T cells were used, they gave about 550,000 cDNA molecules. TCRdb passed the PCR reads through MiXCR, listing each CDR3 protein once. The repertoire holds over 150,000 distinct CDR3 sequences, with approximately 30% as singletons. This CDR3 has 12 residues. Unmatched junction bases numbered 8, after V lost 10 bases and J lost 6 bases. This clonotype showed up many times. Its specificity is unknown. J is TRBJ1-2 and V is TRBV12-3 or TRBV12-4, with 7 bases matching TRBD1. The receptor's source is a girl aged 5 to 17 with multiple sclerosis. Input material: blood. The CDR3 nucleotides read TGTGCCACCGGGACAGATTCACATGGCTACACCTTC. Translating gives CATGTDSHGYTF.